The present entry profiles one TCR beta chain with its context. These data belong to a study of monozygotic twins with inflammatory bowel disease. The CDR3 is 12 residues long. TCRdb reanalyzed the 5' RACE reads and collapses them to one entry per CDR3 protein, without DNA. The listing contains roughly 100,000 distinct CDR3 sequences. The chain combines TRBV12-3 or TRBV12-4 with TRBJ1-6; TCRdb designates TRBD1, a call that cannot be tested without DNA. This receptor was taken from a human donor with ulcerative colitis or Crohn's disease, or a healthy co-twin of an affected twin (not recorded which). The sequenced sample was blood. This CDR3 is CASRQGNSPLHF.